The rows below give T cell receptor beta chains drawn from one sample of a study of blood T cell repertoires in COVID-19. Libraries were prepared by immunoSEQ multiplex PCR; TCRdb keeps only in-frame clonotypes and omits some of them. The data show approximately 180,000 clones, more than 75% seen once. The sequenced sample consisted of peripheral blood. All receptors derive from a person aged 65 to 85 with COVID-19, enrolled during active disease. The CDR3 runs from the conserved cysteine through the conserved F or W. Each record gives: clone size, J gene, V gene, D gene, CDR3 protein, CDR3 DNA. D genes are given only for firm matches. Expanded clones are given a class, and other clones once, few, many or no size at all.

once TRBJ1-6 TRBV11-2 - CASSSTGFSYNSPLHF TGTGCCAGCAGCTCAACAGGGTTCTCCTATAATTCACCCCTCCACTTT
- TRBJ2-5 TRBV5-6 TRBD2 CASSLLAEETQYF TGTGCCAGCAGCTTACTAGCGGAAGAGACCCAGTACTTC
- TRBJ2-2 TRBV6-5 TRBD1 CASQNRDRRTGELFF TGTGCCAGCCAAAACCGGGACAGAAGAACCGGGGAGCTGTTTTTT
- TRBJ1-5 TRBV7-8 - CASSPYEDRTQPQHF TGTGCCAGCAGCCCTTACGAGGACAGAACACAGCCCCAGCATTTT
once TRBJ2-7 TRBV27 TRBD1 CASRRDSNYEQYF TGTGCCAGCAGGAGGGACAGTAATTACGAGCAGTACTTC
- TRBJ1-4 TRBV6-5 - CASSRVATNEKLFF TGTGCCAGCAGTCGGGTTGCAACTAATGAAAAACTGTTTTTT
- TRBJ2-3 TRBV4-1 - CASSQERGRTDTQYF TGCGCCAGCAGCCAAGAGCGGGGGCGTACAGATACGCAGTATTTT
- TRBJ1-2 TRBV5-5 TRBD1 CASSLRDRDYPYGYTF TGTGCCAGCAGCTTGAGGGACAGGGACTATCCTTATGGCTACACCTTC
- TRBJ2-7 TRBV19 - CASSIGQTSYEQYF TGTGCCAGTAGTATTGGGCAGACAAGCTACGAGCAGTACTTC
- TRBJ1-4 TRBV19 - CASSRTQGFNEKLFF TGTGCCAGTAGTAGAACACAGGGTTTTAATGAAAAACTGTTTTTT
- TRBJ2-1 TRBV29-1 TRBD2 CSVDERTSGRRNEQFF TGCAGCGTTGACGAACGGACTAGCGGGAGACGGAATGAGCAGTTCTTC
- TRBJ2-7 TRBV24-1 TRBD2 CATNLSRSGGGVYEQYF TGTGCCACCAACCTCTCTAGGAGCGGGGGGGGAGTCTACGAGCAGTACTTC
- TRBJ2-3 TRBV2 - CASSVGGTQYF TGTGCCAGCAGTGTAGGCGGCACGCAGTATTTT
- TRBJ1-2 TRBV7-2 - CASSHGGNYGYTF TGTGCCAGCAGCCACGGGGGAAACTATGGCTACACCTTC
once TRBJ2-5 TRBV19 - CASSKQGIQETQYF TGTGCCAGTAGTAAACAGGGAATACAAGAGACCCAGTACTTC
- TRBJ2-5 TRBV3-1/TRBV3-2 - CASSQGGFETQYF TGTGCCAGCAGCCAAGGAGGTTTCGAGACCCAGTACTTC